This passage covers 10 T cell receptor beta chains from one sample sequenced in a study of T cells in Graves' hyperthyroidism and ophthalmopathy. Using RNA transcripts as the source, TCR beta CDR3 regions were amplified. With the HTBI primer set, the TCR CDR3 went through a first round of RT-PCR. TCRdb reprocessed the multiplex PCR reads with MiXCR, giving one entry per CDR3 protein. Of 600,000 to 900,000 distinct CDR3 sequences listed, less than 20% were seen once; the top ten hold around 8.1%. Sequencing used blood. Every receptor here comes from a man aged 18 to 35 with Graves' hyperthyroidism.

This clonotype was counted a few times. V and J are TRBV7-9 and TRBJ2-2; 8 bases fit TRBD1. V shed 5 bases and J 10 bases; nucleotides not matched to a gene: 3. Germline V lookup: CDR1 SEHNR, CDR2 FQNEAQ (reference sequence). This CDR3 is 12 amino acids long. The CDR3 DNA reads TGTGCCAGCAGCCCAGGGGGCGCGGAGCTGTTTTTT. Translation gives CASSPGGAELFF.

A few counts support this clonotype. The J gene is TRBJ2-1, the V gene TRBV20-1; 12 nucleotides agree with TRBD2. Losses at the gene ends were 3 bases for V and 7 bases for J; bases not matched to a gene: 7. Germline V gene lookup returns CDR1 DFQATT and CDR2 SNEGSKA (reference sequence). The CDR3 has 15 residues. For the CDR3, the DNA is TGCAGTGCTAGTGCCCTAGCGGGAGGGTTTAATGAGCAGTTCTTC. As protein: CSASALAGGFNEQFF.

This clonotype was seen more than once but under ten times. V usage is TRBV7-3 and J usage is TRBJ2-3; 11 bases are a match to TRBD2. The germline V gene has CDR1 SGHTA and CDR2 FQGTGA. V lost 0 bases and J lost 5; bases outside the gene matches: 7. The CDR3 has 17 residues. CDR3 region: CASSLTLAGGPEDTQYF. The CDR3 region has the DNA TGTGCCAGCAGCTTAACCTTAGCGGGAGGGCCGGAAGATACGCAGTATTTT.

Many counts were recorded for this clonotype. V usage is TRBV30 and J usage is TRBJ1-5; no reliable D call. The CDR3 has 13 amino acids. V gave up 1 base and J gave up 3 bases, with 7 bases separating them. Germline CDR1 GTSNPN, CDR2 SVGIG (reference sequence). CDR3 protein: CAWSAGTNQPQHF. Here the CDR3 DNA reads TGTGCCTGGAGTGCGGGCACCAATCAGCCCCAGCATTTT.

This clonotype was seen ten or more times. The CDR3, as DNA: TGTGCCAGCAGCTCCCTTTACACAGATACGCAGTATTTT. Translated: CASSSLYTDTQYF. The V gene is TRBV7-2, the J gene TRBJ2-3, with D hard to call. Trimming took off 4 bases at V and 2 bases at J, with 7 bases between the two ends. This CDR3 contains 13 residues. CDR1 is SGHTA and CDR2 is FQGNSA in the germline V gene.

This clonotype was seen ten or more times. The V gene is TRBV12-3 or TRBV12-4, the J gene TRBJ2-3, with D perhaps TRBD1 (5 bases). The V gene lost 3 bases and the J gene lost 1 base, with 11 bases spanning the gap. The CDR3 is 15 amino acids. This CDR3 is CASSFRQLGTDTQYF. The CDR3 nucleotides are TGTGCCAGCAGTTTTAGACAGCTGGGCACAGATACGCAGTATTTT.

Only a few counts were recorded for this clonotype. The V and J genes are TRBV7-9 and TRBJ2-3; 8 bases are a match to TRBD2. J was trimmed by 2 bases and V by 5 bases; bases with no gene match: 3. CDR3 size: 14 residues. CDR1 is SEHNR and CDR2 is FQNEAQ in the germline V gene (reference sequence). CDR3 loop: CASSNSGATDTQYF. DNA for the CDR3: TGTGCCAGCAGCAATAGCGGGGCCACAGATACGCAGTATTTT.

This sequence joins TRBV15 and TRBJ1-5; D is possibly TRBD1 (6 bases). V shed 0 bases and J shed 0 bases, with 15 bases lying between them. The CDR3 is made up of 18 amino acids. Germline V lookup: CDR1 LNHNV, CDR2 YYDKDF (reference sequence). The CDR3 DNA is TGTGCCACCAGCAGAGAACCCCGGACAGACCTTAGCAATCAGCCCCAGCATTTT. This gives the protein CATSREPRTDLSNQPQHF.

There are many counts of this clonotype. The chain joins TRBV28 to TRBJ1-1, with D perhaps TRBD1 (6 bases). Germline lookup yields CDR1 MDHEN and CDR2 SYDVKM. The V gene lost 1 base and the J gene lost 1 base, with 10 bases spanning the gap. The CDR3 runs to 15 residues. CDR3 sequence reads: CASSLLQGRNTEAFF. Written as DNA, the CDR3 is TGTGCCAGCAGTTTATTACAGGGTCGGAACACTGAAGCTTTCTTT.

This chain uses TRBV20-1 with TRBJ2-5; a possible D gene is TRBD1 (6 bases). The CDR3 is 13 amino acids. The V end lost 5 bases, the J end lost 2 bases, and 12 bases lay between the germline ends. The germline V gene encodes CDR1 DFQATT and CDR2 SNEGSKA (reference sequence). Here the CDR3 DNA reads TGCAGTGCTGTACAGGGCTCTCAAGAGACCCAGTACTTC. Its protein product is CSAVQGSQETQYF.